These T cell receptor beta chains were read from a single sample in a study of human T cells and chemical hapten exposure. A single record per CDR3 protein comes from TCRdb applying MiXCR to the RACE reads. This table has 120,000 or so distinct CDR3 sequences, roughly 15% appearing once. The specimen comprised whole blood, sampled in connection with sensitization to the hapten diphenylcyclopropenone (DPC). These receptors were collected from a man younger than 35 with alopecia areata. Some clones in this sample may be carry-over from other donors' samples. The CDR3 runs from the conserved cysteine through the conserved F or W. D genes are given only for firm matches. Expanded clones are given a class, and other clones once, few, many or no size at all.

D gene: NA
V gene: TRBV14
J gene: TRBJ2-3
clone size: few
CDR3 DNA: TGTGCCAGCAGCCAAGACCCCCGGCCTGGCACAGATACGCAGTATTTT
CDR3 protein: CASSQDPRPGTDTQYF

D gene: TRBD1
V gene: TRBV13
J gene: TRBJ2-5
clone size: few
CDR3 DNA: TGTGCCAGCAGCTCGTCGGACAGGGCTGATCAAGAGACCCAGTACTTC
CDR3 protein: CASSSSDRADQETQYF

D gene: NA
V gene: TRBV3-1
J gene: TRBJ2-1
clone size: NA
CDR3 DNA: TGTGCCAGCAGCCCTAAGGACCAATTCTCCTACAATGAGCAGTTCTTC
CDR3 protein: CASSPKDQFSYNEQFF

D gene: NA
V gene: TRBV10-3
J gene: TRBJ2-1
clone size: few
CDR3 DNA: TGTGCCATCAGTGACCCGACCGGAGGGGCCGCCTACAATGAGCAGTTCTTC
CDR3 protein: CAISDPTGGAAYNEQFF

D gene: TRBD1
V gene: TRBV28
J gene: TRBJ1-6
clone size: NA
CDR3 DNA: TGTGCCAGCAGTGCTGGGACAGCCGATAATTCACCCCTCCACTTT
CDR3 protein: CASSAGTADNSPLHF

D gene: NA
V gene: TRBV20-1
J gene: TRBJ2-3
clone size: many
CDR3 DNA: TGCAGTGCTAGAGAGGGTGGCAGGACGCAGTATTTT
CDR3 protein: CSAREGGRTQYF

D gene: NA
V gene: TRBV7-2
J gene: TRBJ2-4
clone size: NA
CDR3 DNA: TGTGCCAGCAGCTTAGGCCGAGGGCAGGCTCGGAACATTCAGTACTTC
CDR3 protein: CASSLGRGQARNIQYF

D gene: NA
V gene: TRBV6-2/TRBV6-3
J gene: TRBJ1-2
clone size: NA
CDR3 DNA: TGTGCCAGCAGTTATCATGTTACGGGGGAAGGCTACACCTTC
CDR3 protein: CASSYHVTGEGYTF

D gene: NA
V gene: TRBV28
J gene: TRBJ1-3
clone size: NA
CDR3 DNA: TGTGCCAGCAGACTTGATAGTGGAAACACCATATATTTT
CDR3 protein: CASRLDSGNTIYF

D gene: NA
V gene: TRBV14
J gene: TRBJ2-3
clone size: NA
CDR3 DNA: TGTGCCAGCAGCCCGTGGGGAGCTAGCACAGATACGCAGTATTTT
CDR3 protein: CASSPWGASTDTQYF

D gene: TRBD1
V gene: TRBV18
J gene: TRBJ1-5
clone size: NA
CDR3 DNA: TGTGCCAGCTCAAAAGGACAGGATGAAGCCCAGCATTTT
CDR3 protein: CASSKGQDEAQHF

D gene: NA
V gene: TRBV12-3/TRBV12-4
J gene: TRBJ2-7
clone size: NA
CDR3 DNA: TGTGCCAGCAGTAGTTGGGACGGGACGTGGGAGCAGTACTTC
CDR3 protein: CASSSWDGTWEQYF

D gene: NA
V gene: TRBV7-2
J gene: TRBJ2-1
clone size: NA
CDR3 DNA: TGTGCCAGCAGCTTCTCTATCGGGGTATACAATGAGCAGTTCTTC
CDR3 protein: CASSFSIGVYNEQFF

D gene: NA
V gene: TRBV6-4
J gene: TRBJ2-2
clone size: few
CDR3 DNA: TGTGCCAGCAGTGACTCGCTGAGGACCGGGGAGCTGTTTTTT
CDR3 protein: CASSDSLRTGELFF

D gene: NA
V gene: TRBV7-2
J gene: TRBJ2-3
clone size: NA
CDR3 DNA: TGTGCCAGCAGCTTATCCGGGCGCACAGATACGCAGTATTTT
CDR3 protein: CASSLSGRTDTQYF

D gene: NA
V gene: TRBV25-1
J gene: TRBJ1-1
clone size: few
CDR3 DNA: TGTGCCAGCAGAGACACAGGGTTCTTAGCTTTCTTT
CDR3 protein: CASRDTGFLAFF

D gene: NA
V gene: TRBV29-1
J gene: TRBJ1-1
clone size: NA
CDR3 DNA: TGCAGCGTTGAGAGGCCCTCGAGCACTGAAGCTTTCTTT
CDR3 protein: CSVERPSSTEAFF

D gene: NA
V gene: TRBV29-1
J gene: TRBJ2-3
clone size: few
CDR3 DNA: TGCAGCGTTTCAACAGGGTTCACAGATACGCAGTATTTT
CDR3 protein: CSVSTGFTDTQYF

D gene: NA
V gene: TRBV14
J gene: TRBJ2-7
clone size: few
CDR3 DNA: TGTGCCAGCAGCCATTTACAGGGACCCTACGAGCAGTACTTC
CDR3 protein: CASSHLQGPYEQYF

D gene: TRBD1
V gene: TRBV18
J gene: TRBJ1-2
clone size: NA
CDR3 DNA: TGTGCCAGCTCATCCTCCGGGACAGGGGACTATGGCTACACCTTC
CDR3 protein: CASSSSGTGDYGYTF

D gene: NA
V gene: TRBV7-6
J gene: TRBJ1-1
clone size: many
CDR3 DNA: TGTGCCAGCAGCTTGGCAGGGAACACTGAAGCTTTCTTT
CDR3 protein: CASSLAGNTEAFF

D gene: NA
V gene: TRBV6-6
J gene: TRBJ2-4
clone size: NA
CDR3 DNA: TGTGCCAGCAGACACGAGGCGGTGCGATTAAACATTCAGTACTTC
CDR3 protein: CASRHEAVRLNIQYF

D gene: NA
V gene: TRBV5-4
J gene: TRBJ1-5
clone size: NA
CDR3 DNA: TGTGCCAGCAGCTTTCTCCAGGGACGGACCCTTAGCAATCAGCCCCAGCATTTT
CDR3 protein: CASSFLQGRTLSNQPQHF

D gene: NA
V gene: TRBV20-1
J gene: TRBJ2-3
clone size: NA
CDR3 DNA: TGCAGTGCACCGGACTTCACAGATACGCAGTATTTT
CDR3 protein: CSAPDFTDTQYF

D gene: TRBD1
V gene: TRBV20-1
J gene: TRBJ1-2
clone size: many
CDR3 DNA: TGCAGTGCCCCCGGACAGGATAATAACTATGGCTACACCTTC
CDR3 protein: CSAPGQDNNYGYTF

D gene: TRBD2
V gene: TRBV29-1
J gene: TRBJ2-5
clone size: NA
CDR3 DNA: TGCAGCGTTGGGACTAGCGGGGGAAGGCAAGAGACCCAGTACTTC
CDR3 protein: CSVGTSGGRQETQYF

D gene: NA
V gene: TRBV3-1
J gene: TRBJ2-5
clone size: many
CDR3 DNA: TGTGCCAGCAGCCAAGTGACAGCGTACCAAGAGACCCAGTACTTC
CDR3 protein: CASSQVTAYQETQYF

D gene: TRBD2
V gene: TRBV18
J gene: TRBJ2-7
clone size: NA
CDR3 DNA: TGTGCCAGCTCGCCTTCGACTAGCGGGGGAGCCTACGAGCAGTACTTC
CDR3 protein: CASSPSTSGGAYEQYF

D gene: NA
V gene: TRBV9
J gene: TRBJ1-1
clone size: NA
CDR3 DNA: TGTGCCAGCAGCGTAAAGGGGGTCAGCACTGAAGCTTTCTTT
CDR3 protein: CASSVKGVSTEAFF

D gene: NA
V gene: TRBV7-3
J gene: TRBJ2-2
clone size: few
CDR3 DNA: TGTGCCAGCAGCTCATGGGCCTCGGACAGGCGGGACAGCGGGGAGCTGTTTTTT
CDR3 protein: CASSSWASDRRDSGELFF

D gene: NA
V gene: TRBV7-3
J gene: TRBJ2-5
clone size: NA
CDR3 DNA: TGTGCCAGCAGCCTCGACCCTCAAGAGACCCAGTACTTC
CDR3 protein: CASSLDPQETQYF

D gene: NA
V gene: TRBV2
J gene: TRBJ2-5
clone size: NA
CDR3 DNA: TGTGCCAGCAGAGGGGACGGATCCCAAGAGACCCAGTACTTC
CDR3 protein: CASRGDGSQETQYF

D gene: NA
V gene: TRBV10-3
J gene: TRBJ2-1
clone size: few
CDR3 DNA: TGTGCCATCAGTGAGGCAGGTGGGCAGTTCTTC
CDR3 protein: CAISEAGGQFF

D gene: NA
V gene: TRBV20-1
J gene: TRBJ2-5
clone size: few
CDR3 DNA: TGCAGTGCTCTGGGCCAAAAAGAGACCCAGTACTTC
CDR3 protein: CSALGQKETQYF

D gene: NA
V gene: TRBV6-5
J gene: TRBJ1-6
clone size: NA
CDR3 DNA: TGTGCCAGCATCGGCGGGAGCTCCTATAATTCACCCCTCCACTTT
CDR3 protein: CASIGGSSYNSPLHF

D gene: NA
V gene: TRBV6-5
J gene: TRBJ2-3
clone size: NA
CDR3 DNA: TGTGCCAGCAGTTTCCCAGGGGCCCAAGATACGCAGTATTTT
CDR3 protein: CASSFPGAQDTQYF

D gene: NA
V gene: TRBV29-1
J gene: TRBJ1-1
clone size: NA
CDR3 DNA: TGCAGCGTAGACCGCCGAAGCACTGAAGCTTTCTTT
CDR3 protein: CSVDRRSTEAFF